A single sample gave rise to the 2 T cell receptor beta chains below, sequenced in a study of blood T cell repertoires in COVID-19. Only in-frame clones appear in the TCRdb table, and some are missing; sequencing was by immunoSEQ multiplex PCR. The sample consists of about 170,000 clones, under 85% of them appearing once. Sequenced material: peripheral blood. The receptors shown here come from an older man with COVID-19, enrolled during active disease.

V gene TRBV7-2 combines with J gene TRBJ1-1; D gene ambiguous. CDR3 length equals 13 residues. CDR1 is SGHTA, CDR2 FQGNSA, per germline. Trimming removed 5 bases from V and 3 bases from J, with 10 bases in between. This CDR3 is CASSMSRDTEAFF. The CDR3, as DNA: TGTGCCAGCAGCATGAGCCGCGACACTGAAGCTTTCTTT.

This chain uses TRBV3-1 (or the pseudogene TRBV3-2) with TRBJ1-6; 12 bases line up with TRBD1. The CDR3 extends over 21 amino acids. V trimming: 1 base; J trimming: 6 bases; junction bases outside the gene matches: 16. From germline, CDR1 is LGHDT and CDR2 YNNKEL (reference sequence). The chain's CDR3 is CASSQAHPFSPGQGANSPLHF. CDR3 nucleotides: TGTGCCAGCAGCCAAGCCCATCCCTTTAGTCCGGGACAGGGGGCTAATTCACCCCTCCACTTT.